This T cell receptor beta chain was found in a study of cytomegalovirus exposure and HLA in healthy donors. Findings of the study overall: A link between a missense DCLRE1C variant and TCR beta V- and J-gene trimming emerged from a later analysis. The availability of immune exposure information extended only to CMV serostatus. Researchers reported from a later analysis that most CMV-associated TCR beta chains appeared HLA-restricted.

PCR amplification relied on 60 Vbeta primers (plus 13 Jbeta primers). How the authors handled the data: The authors later counted 70 million to 80 million unique TCR beta chains, approximately 10 million of them shared. Profiling relied on immunoSEQ multiplex PCR, and the TCRdb table lists in-frame clones only, not all of them. The V and J calls and the clone size are those of that table, but D and trimming were determined from the DNA. The table records 160,000 or so clones, roughly 85% of them present only once. This clone was found many times. Its cognate antigen is unknown. V was clipped by 2 bases and J by 3 bases, with 11 bases between them. CDR1 and CDR2 from the germline V gene are GTSNPN and SVGIG (reference sequence). The CDR3 spans 13 residues.

The V and J genes are TRBV30 and TRBJ2-7; maybe TRBD2 (6 bases). Sequencing was done on a sample of PBMCs. The clonotype was recovered from a woman aged 40-49 years in good health and CMV-seronegative. CDR3 bases: TGTGCCTGGAGTTTGACTAGAAGCTACGAGCAGTACTTC. It codes for CAWSLTRSYEQYF.